This is a list of T cell receptor beta chains from one sample in a study of beta chain features in type 1 diabetes. Some clones are missing from TCRdb's copy, which holds only in-frame ones; the method was immunoSEQ multiplex PCR. This table has 130,000 to 150,000 clones, about 50% appearing once. Material for sequencing was Tregs from blood. These TCRs come from a man aged 18 to 35 in good health. The CDR3 runs from the conserved cysteine through the conserved F or W. Each record gives: clone size, CDR3 length, V gene, J gene, D gene, CDR3 DNA, CDR3 protein. A D gene is named only where the DNA matches it firmly. Not all rows give a size; the values are once, few, many and, for expanded clones, a class.

few,12,TRBV29-1,TRBJ1-2,TRBD1,TGCAGCGTTGACGACACAGGGGGCGGCTACACCTTC,CSVDDTGGGYTF
few,12,TRBV7-9,TRBJ2-1,NA,TGTGCCAGCAGCTTACAGTACAATGAGCAGTTCTTC,CASSLQYNEQFF
NA,15,TRBV9,TRBJ1-4,NA,TGTGCCAGCAGCGTACGTGCGGGGGGGGGTGAAAAACTGTTTTTT,CASSVRAGGGEKLFF
NA,16,TRBV4-3,TRBJ2-2,TRBD2,TGCGCCAGCAGCCAAGATTGGCGGGAGAACGACGGGGAGCTGTTTTTT,CASSQDWRENDGELFF
NA,13,TRBV11-2,TRBJ2-1,NA,TGTGCCAGCAGTTTCCCCAGGGGTTATGAGCAGTTCTTC,CASSFPRGYEQFF
NA,13,TRBV7-2,TRBJ1-2,NA,TGTGCCAGCAGCCCCGGGACAAACTATGGCTACACCTTC,CASSPGTNYGYTF
NA,14,TRBV29-1,TRBJ1-1,NA,TGCAGCGTTGACCGCCAATCGGGGATCACTGAAGCTTTCTTT,CSVDRQSGITEAFF
NA,18,TRBV27,TRBJ1-1,TRBD1,TGTGCCAGCAGTCGGACAGGGTACGGAATAAGTAGGAACACTGAAGCTTTCTTT,CASSRTGYGISRNTEAFF
NA,15,TRBV7-9,TRBJ2-7,NA,TGTGCCAGCAGCCGTACCGGGACTGCGGCCTACGAGCAGTACTTC,CASSRTGTAAYEQYF
few,16,TRBV18,TRBJ2-5,NA,TGTGCCAGCTCATCCCGAATCTCTAGCGCCCAAGAGACCCAGTACTTC,CASSSRISSAQETQYF
NA,13,TRBV18,TRBJ2-7,NA,TGTGCCAGCTCACTACAGGCGAACTACGAGCAGTACTTC,CASSLQANYEQYF
NA,13,TRBV18,TRBJ2-7,NA,TGTGCCAGCTCCTCGAGCGTATCCTACGAGCAGTACTTC,CASSSSVSYEQYF
few,13,TRBV4-3,TRBJ1-2,NA,TGCGCCAGCAGCCACTTAGCGGTTGGTGGCTACACCTTC,CASSHLAVGGYTF
NA,13,TRBV18,TRBJ2-3,NA,TGTGCCAGCTCAGTCGGGCGGGGAGATACGCAGTATTTT,CASSVGRGDTQYF
NA,13,TRBV6-5,TRBJ1-1,NA,TGTGCCATCGGTAGGGCAGCGGACACTGAAGCTTTCTTT,CAIGRAADTEAFF
NA,17,TRBV4-3,TRBJ2-5,TRBD1,TGCGCCAGCAGCCCATACCTAAGTACAGGGGGCACTGAGACCCAGTACTTC,CASSPYLSTGGTETQYF
NA,12,TRBV27,TRBJ2-1,NA,TGTGCCAGCAGTTTATGGGGAGGTGAGCAGTTCTTC,CASSLWGGEQFF
NA,14,TRBV5-1,TRBJ1-6,TRBD1,TGCGCCAGCAGCACGGGACAGAATAATTCACCCCTCCACTTT,CASSTGQNNSPLHF
NA,13,TRBV18,TRBJ2-5,TRBD1,TGTGCCAGCTCACTACAGGGGCAAGAGACCCAGTACTTC,CASSLQGQETQYF
once,12,TRBV29-1,TRBJ2-7,TRBD1,TGCAGCGGAGGGACAGGACCCTACGAGCAGTACTTC,CSGGTGPYEQYF
NA,11,TRBV6-5,TRBJ1-2,NA,TGTGCTGCGGCCCATAACTATGGCTACACCTTC,CAAAHNYGYTF
NA,16,TRBV5-1,TRBJ2-4,TRBD1,TGCGCCAGCAGCTTGGACAGGGGGCTTTCCAAAAACATTCAGTACTTC,CASSLDRGLSKNIQYF
few,12,TRBV2,TRBJ1-2,NA,TGTGCCAGCAGTGAACAGGGGACTGGCTACACCTTC,CASSEQGTGYTF
NA,13,TRBV7-9,TRBJ1-1,NA,TGTGCCAGCACTGGACAGCCGAACACTGAAGCTTTCTTT,CASTGQPNTEAFF
NA,18,TRBV19,TRBJ2-6,TRBD1,TGTGCCAGTAGTCCCCAACGGGACAGCTCCTCTGGGGCCAACGTCCTGACTTTC,CASSPQRDSSSGANVLTF
NA,15,TRBV7-9,TRBJ2-5,TRBD1,TGTGCCAGCAGCCCGCCCTGGACAGGGGTTGAGACCCAGTACTTC,CASSPPWTGVETQYF
NA,12,TRBV27,TRBJ1-2,TRBD1,TGTGCCAGCAAGGGACAGGGAGGAGGCTACACCTTC,CASKGQGGGYTF
few,15,TRBV28,TRBJ1-5,NA,TGTGCCAGCAGTTTGCGGGGGAATAGCAATCAGCCCCAGCATTTT,CASSLRGNSNQPQHF
NA,16,TRBV9,TRBJ1-1,TRBD1,TGTGCCAGCAGCGTTTCGTTGGACAGGGTTGAAACTGAAGCTTTCTTT,CASSVSLDRVETEAFF
NA,16,TRBV5-8,TRBJ2-5,TRBD2,TGTGCCAGCAGACATGGACTAGCGGGAGAGGGGGAGACCCAGTACTTC,CASRHGLAGEGETQYF
NA,13,TRBV30,TRBJ2-5,TRBD2,TGTGCTTCTACCGGGACTAGCGGGAGTCCCCAGTACTTC,CASTGTSGSPQYF
NA,15,TRBV28,TRBJ2-5,TRBD1,TGTGCCAGCAGTCCACGACAGGGGGGGACGGAGACCCAGTACTTC,CASSPRQGGTETQYF
NA,14,TRBV18,TRBJ2-5,NA,TGTGCCAGCTCACCACCGGGGGGGCCAGAGACCCAGTACTTC,CASSPPGGPETQYF
few,18,TRBV4-1,TRBJ1-5,NA,TGCGCCAGCAGCCATTTGTTGTCTCGGGAACTGGGAAATCAGCCCCAGCATTTT,CASSHLLSRELGNQPQHF
NA,15,TRBV6-5,TRBJ1-1,NA,TGTGCCAGCAGAGGTATCAGGGAAAAGAACACTGAAGCTTTCTTT,CASRGIREKNTEAFF
NA,17,TRBV7-2,TRBJ2-3,NA,TGTGCCAGCAGCTTACTACCTCCAGGGGCGGCCACAGATACGCAGTATTTT,CASSLLPPGAATDTQYF